These 5 T cell receptor beta chains came from one sample sequenced in a study of blood T cell repertoires in COVID-19. TCRdb keeps only in-frame clones here, not all; method: immunoSEQ multiplex PCR. In the table there are over 450,000 clones, 89% of which are singletons. Sequencing used peripheral blood. These receptors were taken from a man between 18 and 35 years old with COVID-19, enrolled during active disease.

The chain is built from TRBV15 and TRBJ2-6; D is possibly TRBD1 (6 bases). The V gene lost 3 bases and the J gene lost 1 base, with 7 bases spanning the gap. Germline V gene lookup returns CDR1 LNHNV and CDR2 YYDKDF (reference sequence). This CDR3 contains 15 residues. CDR3 amino acids: CATSSRGSGANVLTF. The CDR3 nucleotides are TGTGCCACCAGCAGCAGGGGTTCTGGGGCCAACGTCCTGACTTTC.

The gene calls are TRBV18 and TRBJ2-4; unclear D gene. V lost 1 base and J lost 8, with 12 bases in between. The CDR3 covers 14 residues. The germline CDR1 and CDR2 sequences are KGHSH and LQKENI. CDR3 nucleotides: TGTGCCAGCTCACCACTCGAAAATCTAGACATTCAGTACTTC. Translating it yields CASSPLENLDIQYF.

The chain carries TRBV9 and TRBJ1-6; weak D call: TRBD1 (6 bases). Germline CDR1 and CDR2: SGDLS and YYNGEE. The CDR3 is 14 residues long. Trimming stripped 4 bases from V and 5 bases from J, with 10 bases between. CDR3 in amino acids: CASSLDRNNSPLHF. DNA for the CDR3: TGTGCCAGCAGCCTAGACAGGAATAATTCACCCCTCCACTTT.

The J gene is TRBJ2-3, the V gene TRBV10-3, with 14 nucleotides matching TRBD2. The germline CDR1 and CDR2 sequences are ENHRY and SYGVKD. Trimming removed 2 bases from V and 2 bases from J; junction bases left unmatched: 3. The CDR3 runs 17 residues. The CDR3 is CAISEGTSGSNTDTQYF. CDR3 coding DNA: TGTGCCATCAGTGAGGGGACTAGCGGGAGTAACACAGATACGCAGTATTTT.

The CDR3 DNA reads as TGTGCCAGCAGCAAAATCCCAGGTCGAGGGTGGACCTACAATGAGCAGTTCTTC. Translation gives CASSKIPGRGWTYNEQFF. The gene calls are TRBV21-1 and TRBJ2-1; the D call of TRBD2 is as the table states it, not checked on the DNA. TRBV21-1 is termed a pseudogene. The CDR3 runs to 18 residues.